The rows below give T cell receptor beta chains drawn from one sample of a study of regulatory T cells in long-lasting Graves disease. TCRdb reanalysed the multiplex PCR reads using MiXCR and keeps one entry per CDR3 protein. The data contain about 330,000 distinct CDR3 sequences, around 15% of them seen just once; the ten biggest clones take up about 19%. This sample was shared with a second study, whose subject was T cells in Graves' hyperthyroidism and ophthalmopathy.

The sequencing here drew on peripheral blood mononuclear cells (PBMCs), taken at new diagnosis, from a patient treated with antithyroid drugs. All receptors come from a young woman with Graves disease. The CDR3 runs from the conserved cysteine through the conserved F or W. Each record gives: clone size, V gene, D gene, J gene, CDR3 protein, CDR3 DNA. The D gene is left open where the match is weak. The size entry is marked missing in some rows and otherwise reads once, few, many or a size class.

abundance: once; v_gene: TRBV20-1; d_gene: TRBD1; j_gene: TRBJ1-2; CDR3aa: CSAIKTGGVNYGYTF; CDR3nt: TGCAGTGCTATAAAGACAGGGGGCGTCAACTATGGCTACACCTTC
abundance: many; v_gene: TRBV5-1; d_gene: TRBD1; j_gene: TRBJ1-2; CDR3aa: CASSLGDSFAF; CDR3nt: TGCGCCAGCAGCTTGGGGGACAGCTTCGCCTTC
abundance: many; v_gene: TRBV12-3/TRBV12-4; d_gene: TRBD1; j_gene: TRBJ1-5; CDR3aa: CASSRQGVSNQPQHF; CDR3nt: TGTGCCAGCAGTCGACAGGGGGTTAGCAATCAGCCCCAGCATTTT
abundance: many; v_gene: TRBV10-3; d_gene: TRBD1; j_gene: TRBJ2-2; CDR3aa: CAISVTGTGRTGELFF; CDR3nt: TGTGCCATCAGCGTTACCGGGACAGGCCGCACCGGGGAGCTGTTTTTT
abundance: many; v_gene: TRBV12-3/TRBV12-4; d_gene: .; j_gene: TRBJ1-5; CDR3aa: CASTKGSQPQHF; CDR3nt: TGTGCCAGCACCAAAGGGAGTCAGCCCCAGCATTTT
abundance: many; v_gene: TRBV5-1; d_gene: .; j_gene: TRBJ2-3; CDR3aa: CASSLARTEDTQYF; CDR3nt: TGCGCCAGCAGCTTAGCGAGGACAGAAGATACGCAGTATTTT
abundance: .; v_gene: TRBV20-1; d_gene: .; j_gene: TRBJ2-4; CDR3aa: CSARDLRAGTLSKNIQYF; CDR3nt: TGCAGTGCTAGAGATCTAAGAGCGGGGACATTGTCGAAAAACATTCAGTACTTC
abundance: many; v_gene: TRBV20-1; d_gene: .; j_gene: TRBJ2-7; CDR3aa: CSARVPDGIYEQYF; CDR3nt: TGCAGTGCTAGAGTCCCCGACGGGATCTACGAGCAGTACTTC
abundance: many; v_gene: TRBV28; d_gene: TRBD1; j_gene: TRBJ2-7; CDR3aa: CASSPYSGGLRSYEQYF; CDR3nt: TGTGCCAGCAGTCCGTACTCAGGGGGTCTAAGGTCCTACGAGCAGTACTTC
abundance: many; v_gene: TRBV27; d_gene: .; j_gene: TRBJ2-2; CDR3aa: CASSFEPRTGELFF; CDR3nt: TGTGCCAGCAGTTTTGAGCCGAGGACCGGGGAGCTGTTTTTT
abundance: many; v_gene: TRBV6-1; d_gene: .; j_gene: TRBJ2-2; CDR3aa: CASMVEGRTGELFF; CDR3nt: TGTGCCAGCATGGTGGAGGGTCGCACCGGGGAGCTGTTTTTT
abundance: many; v_gene: TRBV5-1; d_gene: .; j_gene: TRBJ2-1; CDR3aa: CASSLGARTAAYNEQFF; CDR3nt: TGCGCCAGCAGCTTGGGTGCTAGGACGGCGGCATACAATGAGCAGTTCTTC
abundance: many; v_gene: TRBV6-1; d_gene: .; j_gene: TRBJ2-7; CDR3aa: CASSIPPREQYF; CDR3nt: TGTGCCAGCAGCATACCACCCAGGGAGCAGTACTTC
abundance: .; v_gene: TRBV7-9; d_gene: .; j_gene: TRBJ2-2; CDR3aa: CASSPAGWNTGELFF; CDR3nt: TGTGCCAGCAGCCCTGCGGGTTGGAACACCGGGGAGCTGTTTTTT
abundance: many; v_gene: TRBV7-9; d_gene: .; j_gene: TRBJ2-1; CDR3aa: CASSPPLATNEQFF; CDR3nt: TGTGCCAGCAGCCCCCCCTTGGCTACCAATGAGCAGTTCTTC
abundance: .; v_gene: TRBV6-5; d_gene: .; j_gene: TRBJ2-7; CDR3aa: CASSYTESYEQYF; CDR3nt: TGTGCCAGCAGTTACACCGAGTCCTACGAGCAGTACTTC
abundance: many; v_gene: TRBV4-1; d_gene: TRBD1; j_gene: TRBJ1-2; CDR3aa: CASSQEGQGAFSGYTF; CDR3nt: TGCGCCAGCAGCCAAGAAGGGCAGGGGGCATTCAGTGGCTACACCTTC
abundance: .; v_gene: TRBV9; d_gene: TRBD2; j_gene: TRBJ2-3; CDR3aa: CASSPREGGTDTQYF; CDR3nt: TGTGCCAGCAGCCCCCGGGAGGGGGGCACAGATACGCAGTATTTT
abundance: many; v_gene: TRBV5-1; d_gene: TRBD2; j_gene: TRBJ2-1; CDR3aa: CASSPGTSGFYNEQFF; CDR3nt: TGTGCCAGCAGCCCGGGGACTAGCGGGTTTTACAATGAGCAGTTCTTC
abundance: .; v_gene: TRBV20-1; d_gene: .; j_gene: TRBJ2-2; CDR3aa: CSAGLGTVNTGELFF; CDR3nt: TGCAGTGCCGGACTTGGGACCGTTAACACCGGGGAGCTGTTTTTT
abundance: .; v_gene: TRBV6-5; d_gene: .; j_gene: TRBJ2-3; CDR3aa: CASSYPGGSRGGGTGTQYF; CDR3nt: TGTGCCAGCAGTTACCCTGGGGGATCCAGGGGAGGGGGCACAGGTACGCAGTATTTT
abundance: .; v_gene: TRBV6-4; d_gene: TRBD1; j_gene: TRBJ1-6; CDR3aa: CASSPSTGKNSPLHF; CDR3nt: TGTGCCAGCAGTCCGTCGACAGGGAAGAATTCACCCCTCCACTTT
abundance: many; v_gene: TRBV12-3/TRBV12-4; d_gene: .; j_gene: TRBJ1-1; CDR3aa: CASSGAGAVDTEAFF; CDR3nt: TGTGCCAGCAGTGGGGCAGGGGCCGTCGACACTGAAGCTTTCTTT
abundance: many; v_gene: TRBV11-2; d_gene: .; j_gene: TRBJ1-1; CDR3aa: CASSSWGTEAFF; CDR3nt: TGTGCCAGCAGCTCTTGGGGCACTGAAGCTTTCTTT
abundance: few; v_gene: TRBV7-9; d_gene: TRBD1; j_gene: TRBJ2-6; CDR3aa: CASSGRTGAGGANVLTF; CDR3nt: TGTGCCAGCAGCGGAAGGACAGGGGCGGGGGGGGCCAACGTCCTGACTTTC
abundance: many; v_gene: TRBV28; d_gene: .; j_gene: TRBJ2-5; CDR3aa: CASSVDTVIGETQYF; CDR3nt: TGTGCCAGCAGTGTGGACACGGTTATCGGAGAGACCCAGTACTTC
abundance: .; v_gene: TRBV30; d_gene: TRBD1; j_gene: TRBJ1-2; CDR3aa: CAWSRDDGQGSNYGYTF; CDR3nt: TGTGCCTGGAGTCGCGACGATGGACAGGGAAGTAACTATGGCTACACCTTC
abundance: .; v_gene: TRBV4-1; d_gene: TRBD2; j_gene: TRBJ2-5; CDR3aa: CASSPYTATTSGQETQYF; CDR3nt: TGCGCCAGCAGCCCGTACACCGCTACAACTAGCGGACAAGAGACCCAGTACTTC
abundance: .; v_gene: TRBV10-1; d_gene: .; j_gene: TRBJ1-2; CDR3aa: CASSARINYGYTF; CDR3nt: TGCGCCAGCAGTGCCCGGATAAACTATGGCTACACCTTC
abundance: few; v_gene: TRBV18; d_gene: TRBD1; j_gene: TRBJ1-2; CDR3aa: CASTDRDRVGGYTF; CDR3nt: TGTGCCAGCACAGACCGGGACAGGGTAGGCGGCTACACCTTC
abundance: few; v_gene: TRBV20-1; d_gene: .; j_gene: TRBJ1-2; CDR3aa: CSATTVYGYTF; CDR3nt: TGCAGTGCTACAACAGTGTATGGCTACACCTTC
abundance: many; v_gene: TRBV20-1; d_gene: .; j_gene: TRBJ2-5; CDR3aa: CSATNGETQYF; CDR3nt: TGCAGTGCTACTAATGGGGAGACCCAGTACTTC
abundance: many; v_gene: TRBV30; d_gene: .; j_gene: TRBJ1-1; CDR3aa: CAWRTGHSTEAFF; CDR3nt: TGTGCCTGGAGAACGGGACACTCCACTGAAGCTTTCTTT
abundance: .; v_gene: TRBV7-9; d_gene: TRBD2; j_gene: TRBJ2-3; CDR3aa: CASSSTSGRAPF; CDR3nt: TGTGCCAGCAGCTCGACTAGCGGGAGGGCCCCATTT
abundance: many; v_gene: TRBV2; d_gene: .; j_gene: TRBJ1-6; CDR3aa: CASSPPADSGSPLHF; CDR3nt: TGTGCCAGCAGTCCCCCGGCGGACAGTGGTTCACCCCTCCACTTT
abundance: many; v_gene: TRBV6-1; d_gene: TRBD1; j_gene: TRBJ1-5; CDR3aa: CASSRGQGGSNQPQHF; CDR3nt: TGTGCCAGCAGCCGCGGACAGGGGGGTAGCAATCAGCCCCAGCATTTT
abundance: many; v_gene: TRBV19; d_gene: .; j_gene: TRBJ2-1; CDR3aa: CASSMAGTANEQFF; CDR3nt: TGTGCCAGTAGTATGGCAGGGACTGCCAATGAGCAGTTCTTC
abundance: .; v_gene: TRBV7-2; d_gene: .; j_gene: TRBJ2-5; CDR3aa: CASSLELGLGIGF; CDR3nt: TGTGCCAGCAGCTTGGAGTTAGGTCTAGGGATTGGCTTC
abundance: many; v_gene: TRBV27; d_gene: .; j_gene: TRBJ1-1; CDR3aa: CASSTRLAAEAFF; CDR3nt: TGTGCCAGCAGTACCCGACTTGCCGCTGAAGCTTTCTTT
abundance: many; v_gene: TRBV10-3; d_gene: .; j_gene: TRBJ2-5; CDR3aa: CAISESGQGGETQYF; CDR3nt: TGTGCCATCAGTGAGTCGGGTCAGGGCGGGGAGACCCAGTACTTC